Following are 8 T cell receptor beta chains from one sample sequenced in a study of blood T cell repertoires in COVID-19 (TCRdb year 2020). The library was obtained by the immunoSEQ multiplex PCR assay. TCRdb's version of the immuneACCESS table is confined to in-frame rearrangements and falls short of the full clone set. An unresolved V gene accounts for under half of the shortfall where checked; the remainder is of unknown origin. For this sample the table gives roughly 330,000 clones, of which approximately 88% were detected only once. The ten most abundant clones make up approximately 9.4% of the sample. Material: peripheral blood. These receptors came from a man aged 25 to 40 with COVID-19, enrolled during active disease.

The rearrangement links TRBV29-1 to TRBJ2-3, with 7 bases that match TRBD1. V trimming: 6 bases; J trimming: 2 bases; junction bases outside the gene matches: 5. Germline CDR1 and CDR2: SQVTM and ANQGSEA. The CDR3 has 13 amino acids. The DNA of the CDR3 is TGCAGCGTGACCGGGACAGCCACAGATACGCAGTATTTT. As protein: CSVTGTATDTQYF.

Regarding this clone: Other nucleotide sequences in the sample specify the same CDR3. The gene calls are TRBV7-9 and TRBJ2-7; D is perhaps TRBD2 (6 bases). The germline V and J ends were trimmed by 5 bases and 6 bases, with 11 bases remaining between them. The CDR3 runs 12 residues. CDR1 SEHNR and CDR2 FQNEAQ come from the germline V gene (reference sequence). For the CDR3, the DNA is TGTGCCAGCAGCCCCCTCGGGGGCGAGCAGTACTTC. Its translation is CASSPLGGEQYF.

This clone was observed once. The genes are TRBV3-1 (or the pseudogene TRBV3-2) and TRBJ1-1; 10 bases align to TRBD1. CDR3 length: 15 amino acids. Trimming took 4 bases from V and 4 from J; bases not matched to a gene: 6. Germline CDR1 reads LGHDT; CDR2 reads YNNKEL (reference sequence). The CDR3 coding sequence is TGTGCCAGCAGCCCCCGGACAGGGGGAATCACTGAAGCTTTCTTT. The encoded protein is CASSPRTGGITEAFF.

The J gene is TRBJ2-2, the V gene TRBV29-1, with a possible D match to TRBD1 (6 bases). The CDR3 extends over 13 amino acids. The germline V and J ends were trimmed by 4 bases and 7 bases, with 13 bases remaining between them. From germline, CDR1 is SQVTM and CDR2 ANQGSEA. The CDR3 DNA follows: TGCAGCGTTGTGATTGAGGGACACGGGGAGCTGTTTTTT. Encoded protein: CSVVIEGHGELFF.

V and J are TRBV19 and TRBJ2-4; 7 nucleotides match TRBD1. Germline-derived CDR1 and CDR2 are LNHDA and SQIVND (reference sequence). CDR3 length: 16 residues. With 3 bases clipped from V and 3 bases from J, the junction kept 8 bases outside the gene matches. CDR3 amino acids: CASSILQGSGKNIQYF. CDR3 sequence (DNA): TGTGCCAGTAGTATTTTACAGGGGTCGGGCAAAAACATTCAGTACTTC.

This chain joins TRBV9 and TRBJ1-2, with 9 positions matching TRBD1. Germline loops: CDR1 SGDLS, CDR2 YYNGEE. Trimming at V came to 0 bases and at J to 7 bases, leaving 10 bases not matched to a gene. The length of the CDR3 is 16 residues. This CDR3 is CASSVADGTGRSGYTF. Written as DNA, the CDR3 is TGTGCCAGCAGCGTAGCTGACGGGACAGGGCGGTCTGGCTACACCTTC.

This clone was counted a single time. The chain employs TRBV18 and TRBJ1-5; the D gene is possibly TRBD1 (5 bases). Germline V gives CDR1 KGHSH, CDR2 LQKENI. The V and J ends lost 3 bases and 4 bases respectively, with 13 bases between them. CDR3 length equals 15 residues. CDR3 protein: CASSPGVGDNQPQHF. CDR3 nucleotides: TGTGCCAGCTCACCTGGGGTAGGGGATAATCAGCCCCAGCATTTT.

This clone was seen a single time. CDR3 amino acids: CASSSLGGANYGYTF. The DNA of the CDR3 is TGTGCCAGCAGTTCCTTGGGGGGGGCTAACTATGGCTACACCTTC. The chain employs TRBV27 and TRBJ1-2, with D possibly TRBD1 on 5 matching bases. Germline V gene data show CDR1 as MNHEY and CDR2 as SMNVEV (reference sequence). Trimming removed 4 bases at V and 0 bases at J, with 12 bases between. This CDR3 is built from 15 residues.